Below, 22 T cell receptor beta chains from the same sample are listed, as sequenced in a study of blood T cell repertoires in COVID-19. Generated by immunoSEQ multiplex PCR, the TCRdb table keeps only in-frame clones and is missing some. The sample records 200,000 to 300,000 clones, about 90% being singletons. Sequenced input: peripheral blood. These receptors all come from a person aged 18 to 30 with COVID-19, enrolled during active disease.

The CDR3 region is CASSPLNSYEQYF. The CDR3 nucleotides read TGTGCCAGCAGTCCACTAAACTCCTACGAGCAGTACTTC. V is TRBV28 and J is TRBJ2-7; D is undetermined. V was cut by 5 bases and J by 0 bases, with 8 bases left in between. Germline V lookup: CDR1 MDHEN, CDR2 SYDVKM. The CDR3 is 13 amino acids.

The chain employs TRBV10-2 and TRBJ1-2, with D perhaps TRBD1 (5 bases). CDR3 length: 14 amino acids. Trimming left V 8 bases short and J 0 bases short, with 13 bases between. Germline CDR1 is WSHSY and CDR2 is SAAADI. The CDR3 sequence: CASRGTAANYGYTF. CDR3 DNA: TGCGCCAGCCGGGGGACTGCCGCTAACTATGGCTACACCTTC.

The CDR3 sequence: CASIFGSYEQYF. CDR3 coding DNA: TGTGCCAGCATTTTCGGCTCCTACGAGCAGTACTTC. The V gene is TRBV5-8, the J gene TRBJ2-7; D is unclear. The CDR3 is 12 amino acids. The germline gives CDR1 SGHTS, CDR2 YDEGEE. The V end was cut by 6 bases, the J end by 0 bases, with 7 bases between. Full variable domain (rest looked up from reference TRBV5-8 and TRBJ2-7): EAGVTQSPTHLIKTRGQQATLRCSPISGHTSVYWYQQALGLGLQFLLWYDEGEERNRGNFPPRFSGRQFPNYSSELNVNALELEDSALYLCASIFGSYEQYFGPGTRLTVT.

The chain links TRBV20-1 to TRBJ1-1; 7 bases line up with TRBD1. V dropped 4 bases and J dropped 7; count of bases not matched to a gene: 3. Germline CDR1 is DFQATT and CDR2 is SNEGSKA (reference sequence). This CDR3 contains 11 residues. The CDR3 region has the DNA TGCAGTGCTAACAGGGGAGTTGAAGCTTTCTTT. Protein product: CSANRGVEAFF.

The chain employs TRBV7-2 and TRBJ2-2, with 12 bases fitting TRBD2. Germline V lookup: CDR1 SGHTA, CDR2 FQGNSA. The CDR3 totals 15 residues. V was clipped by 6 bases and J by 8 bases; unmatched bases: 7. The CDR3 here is CASRLTSGRTGELFF. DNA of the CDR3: TGTGCCAGCAGATTAACTAGCGGGAGGACAGGGGAGCTGTTTTTT. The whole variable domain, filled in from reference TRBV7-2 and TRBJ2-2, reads GAGVSQSPSNKVTEKGKDVELRCDPISGHTALYWYRQSLGQGLEFLIYFQGNSAPDKSGLPSDRFSAERTGGSVSTLTIQRTQQEDSAVYLCASRLTSGRTGELFFGEGSRLTVL.

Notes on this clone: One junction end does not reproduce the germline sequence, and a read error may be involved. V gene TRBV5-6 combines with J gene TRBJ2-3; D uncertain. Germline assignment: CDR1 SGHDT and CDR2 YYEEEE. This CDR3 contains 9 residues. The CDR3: CASTDTQYF. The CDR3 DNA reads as TGTGCCAGCACGGATACGCAGTATTTT.

Here the CDR3 DNA reads TGTGCCAGCAGCCAACCACGACAGCCTCTTGAAGCTTTCTTT. As protein: CASSQPRQPLEAFF. The chain is built from TRBV14 and TRBJ1-1, with a possible D match to TRBD1 (5 bases). The V gene lost 2 bases and the J gene lost 7 bases, with 14 bases spanning the gap. Germline values: CDR1 SGHDN, CDR2 FVKESK. The CDR3 totals 14 residues.

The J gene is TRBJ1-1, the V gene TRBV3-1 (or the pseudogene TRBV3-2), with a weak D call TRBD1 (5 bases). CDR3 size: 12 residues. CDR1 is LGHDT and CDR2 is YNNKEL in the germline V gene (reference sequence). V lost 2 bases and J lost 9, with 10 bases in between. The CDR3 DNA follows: TGTGCCAGCAGCCAATCTGACAGTAAAGCTTTCTTT. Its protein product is CASSQSDSKAFF.

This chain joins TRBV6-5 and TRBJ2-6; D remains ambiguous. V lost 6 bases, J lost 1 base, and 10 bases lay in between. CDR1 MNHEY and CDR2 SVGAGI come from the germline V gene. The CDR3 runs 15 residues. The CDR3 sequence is CASRIEESGANVLTF. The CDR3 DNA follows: TGTGCCAGCAGGATCGAAGAGTCTGGGGCCAACGTCCTGACTTTC.

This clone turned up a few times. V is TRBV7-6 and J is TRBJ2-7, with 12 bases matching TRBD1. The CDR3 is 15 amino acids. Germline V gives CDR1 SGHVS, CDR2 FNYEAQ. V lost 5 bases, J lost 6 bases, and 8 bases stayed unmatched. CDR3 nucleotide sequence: TGTGCCAGCAGCGCCCGGGACAGGGGGCGCAGCGAGCAGTACTTC. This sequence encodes CASSARDRGRSEQYF. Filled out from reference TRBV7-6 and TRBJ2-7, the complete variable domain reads GAGVSQSPRYKVTKRGQDVALRCDPISGHVSLYWYRQALGQGPEFLTYFNYEAQQDKSGLPNDRFSAERPEGSISTLTIQRTEQRDSAMYRCASSARDRGRSEQYFGPGTRLTVT.

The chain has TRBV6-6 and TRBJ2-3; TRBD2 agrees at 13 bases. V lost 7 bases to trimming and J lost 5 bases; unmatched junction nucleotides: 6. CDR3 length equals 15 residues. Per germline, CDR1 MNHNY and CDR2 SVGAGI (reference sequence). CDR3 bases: TGTGCCAGCAAAGGACTAGCGGGAGCCCAAGATACGCAGTATTTT. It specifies CASKGLAGAQDTQYF.

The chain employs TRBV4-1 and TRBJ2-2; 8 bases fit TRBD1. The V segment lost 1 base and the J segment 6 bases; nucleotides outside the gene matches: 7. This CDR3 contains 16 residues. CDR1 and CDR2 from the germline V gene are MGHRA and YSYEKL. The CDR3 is CASSQGQGSFPGELFF. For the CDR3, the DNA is TGCGCCAGCAGCCAAGGACAGGGGTCCTTTCCCGGGGAGCTGTTTTTT.

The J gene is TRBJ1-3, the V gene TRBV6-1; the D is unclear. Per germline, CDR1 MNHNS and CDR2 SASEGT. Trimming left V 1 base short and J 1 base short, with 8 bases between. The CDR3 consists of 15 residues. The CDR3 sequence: CASSEVPGSGNTIYF. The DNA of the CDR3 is TGTGCCAGCAGTGAAGTACCGGGGTCTGGAAACACCATATATTTT.

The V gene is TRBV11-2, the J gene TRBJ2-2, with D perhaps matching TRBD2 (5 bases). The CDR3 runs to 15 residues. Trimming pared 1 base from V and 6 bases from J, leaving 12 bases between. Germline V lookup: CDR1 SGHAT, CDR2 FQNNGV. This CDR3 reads CASSLGASLAGELFF. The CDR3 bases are TGTGCCAGCAGCTTAGGCGCTAGCCTTGCCGGGGAGCTGTTTTTT.

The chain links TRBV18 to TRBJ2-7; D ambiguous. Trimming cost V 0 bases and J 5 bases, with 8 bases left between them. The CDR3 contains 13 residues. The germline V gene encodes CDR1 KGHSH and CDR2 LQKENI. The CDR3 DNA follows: TGTGCCAGCTCACCACCGTCGAGCGACGAGCAGTACTTC. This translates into CASSPPSSDEQYF.

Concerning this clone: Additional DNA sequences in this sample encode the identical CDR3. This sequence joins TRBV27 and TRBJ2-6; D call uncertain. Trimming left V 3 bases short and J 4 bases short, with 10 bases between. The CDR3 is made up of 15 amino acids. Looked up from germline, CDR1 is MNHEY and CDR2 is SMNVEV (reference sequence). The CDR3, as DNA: TGTGCCAGCAGTTTCGGGTCCTCCGGGGCCAACGTCCTGACTTTC. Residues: CASSFGSSGANVLTF.

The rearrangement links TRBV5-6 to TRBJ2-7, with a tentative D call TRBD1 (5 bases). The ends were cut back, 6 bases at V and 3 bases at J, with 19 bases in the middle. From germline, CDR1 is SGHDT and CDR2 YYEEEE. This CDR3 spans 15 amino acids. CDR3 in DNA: TGTGCCAGCATCCCTATGACAGAGGTAGGCTACGAGCAGTACTTC. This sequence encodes CASIPMTEVGYEQYF.

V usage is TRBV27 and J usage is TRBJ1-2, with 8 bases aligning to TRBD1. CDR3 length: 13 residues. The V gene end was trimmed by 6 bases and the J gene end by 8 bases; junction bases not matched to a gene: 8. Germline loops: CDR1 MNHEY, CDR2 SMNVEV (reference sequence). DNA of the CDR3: TGTGCCAGCAGACCTCAGGGGGCGCAAGGCTACACCTTC. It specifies CASRPQGAQGYTF.

The DNA for the CDR3 is TGTGCCAGCAGTTCTAGGACAGGGGGCGTAGATACGCAGTATTTT. The encoded protein is CASSSRTGGVDTQYF. The chain links TRBV6-2 or TRBV6-3 to TRBJ2-3; 11 nucleotides line up with TRBD1. V was pared by 4 bases and J by 5 bases, with 5 bases of the junction left unmatched. Germline lookup yields CDR1 MNHEY and CDR2 SVGEGT. This CDR3 has 15 amino acids.

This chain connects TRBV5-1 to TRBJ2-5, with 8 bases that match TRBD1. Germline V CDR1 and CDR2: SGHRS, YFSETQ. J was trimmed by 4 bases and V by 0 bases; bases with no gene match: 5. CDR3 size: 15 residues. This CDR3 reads CASSLAGGAGETQYF. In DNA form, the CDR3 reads TGCGCCAGCAGCTTGGCAGGGGGCGCGGGAGAGACCCAGTACTTC.

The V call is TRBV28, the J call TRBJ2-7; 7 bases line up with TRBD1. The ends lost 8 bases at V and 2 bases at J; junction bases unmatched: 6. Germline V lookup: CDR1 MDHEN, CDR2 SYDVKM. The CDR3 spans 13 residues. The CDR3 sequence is CASGPGTAYEQYF. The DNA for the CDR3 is TGTGCCAGCGGCCCTGGGACAGCCTACGAGCAGTACTTC.

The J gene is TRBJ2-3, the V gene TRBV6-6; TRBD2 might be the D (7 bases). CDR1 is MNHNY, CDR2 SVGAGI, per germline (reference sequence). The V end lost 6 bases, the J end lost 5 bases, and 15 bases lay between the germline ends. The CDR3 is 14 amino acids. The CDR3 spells CASRAGLGGDTQYF. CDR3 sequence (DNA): TGTGCCAGCAGGGCTGGACTAGGGGGAGATACGCAGTATTTT.